These 24 T cell receptor beta chains came from one sample sequenced in a study of cytomegalovirus exposure and HLA in healthy donors. Assay: immunoSEQ multiplex PCR; the TCRdb copy retains only in-frame clones and omits some. This sample has around 150,000 clones, with roughly 83% found just once. The sample taken for sequencing was PBMCs. Receptor source: a man between 25 and 39 years old in good health and CMV-seropositive.

This chain joins TRBV6-1 and TRBJ1-4, with a tentative D call TRBD1 (5 bases). The length of the CDR3 is 13 residues. Trimming cost V 7 bases and J 0 bases, with 6 bases left between them. Germline assignment: CDR1 MNHNS and CDR2 SASEGT. The CDR3 reads CASKGTTNEKLFF. In nucleotides, the CDR3 is TGTGCCAGCAAGGGGACAACTAATGAAAAACTGTTTTTT.

The J gene is TRBJ2-5, the V gene TRBV27; TRBD1 matches at 7 bases. The CDR3 consists of 14 residues. The V and J ends lost 5 bases and 1 base, in that order; junction bases with no gene match: 4. The germline gives CDR1 MNHEY, CDR2 SMNVEV (reference sequence). CDR3 amino acids: CASSDRQGQETQYF. The DNA for the CDR3 is TGTGCCAGCAGTGATAGACAGGGCCAAGAGACCCAGTACTTC.

This clone was observed a single time. The chain combines TRBV5-4 with TRBJ2-7; TRBD1 aligns across 10 bases. CDR3 length: 17 amino acids. J was trimmed by 5 bases and V by 4 bases; bases with no gene match: 15. Germline CDR1 reads SGHNT; CDR2 reads YYREEE (reference sequence). In nucleotides, the CDR3 is TGTGCCAGCAGCCCCGCTGCTGGGGGGACAGGGGTGCACGAGCAGTACTTC. Protein: CASSPAAGGTGVHEQYF.

The rearrangement links TRBV9 to TRBJ2-1; tentative D call: TRBD2 (6 bases). Germline V gene sequence: CDR1 SGDLS, CDR2 YYNGEE. The CDR3 length is 16 residues. V was cut by 0 bases and J by 3 bases, with 13 bases left in between. The DNA for the CDR3 is TGTGCCAGCAGCGTAGGGGAGCGGGTATACTACAATGAGCAGTTCTTC. Translation gives CASSVGERVYYNEQFF.

A single count supports this clone. V is TRBV5-7 and J is TRBJ2-1; no firm D call. TRBV5-7 is placed among ORFs of uncertain function. This CDR3 contains 16 residues. Trimming pared 0 bases from V and 0 bases from J, leaving 10 bases between. The CDR3: CASSLGPTCSYNEQFF. DNA of the CDR3: TGTGCCAGCAGCTTGGGTCCGACTTGCTCCTACAATGAGCAGTTCTTC.

The rearrangement links TRBV11-2 to TRBJ2-2; no clear D. The CDR3 sequence is 15 residues long. Trimming pared 3 bases from V and 4 bases from J, leaving 12 bases between. The V gene's germline CDR1 is SGHAT and CDR2 FQNNGV. This CDR3 reads CASSFYSQSTGELFF. Here the CDR3 DNA reads TGTGCCAGCAGCTTTTACAGTCAGAGCACCGGGGAGCTGTTTTTT.

The chain couples TRBV7-8 to TRBJ1-5; D is possibly TRBD1 (6 bases). Trimming took 5 bases from V and 5 from J, leaving 19 bases between them. The germline gives CDR1 SGHVS, CDR2 FQNEAQ. There are 16 residues in the CDR3. The DNA for the CDR3 is TGTGCCAGCAGCCCAGGGGCTTCCAGGGATGATCAGCCCCAGCATTTT. Residues: CASSPGASRDDQPQHF.

This clone was seen only a few times. V and J are TRBV5-4 and TRBJ1-6; no reliable D call. CDR3 size: 15 residues. With 4 bases removed from V and 8 bases from J, the gap between germline ends came to 16 bases. The germline V gene encodes CDR1 SGHNT and CDR2 YYREEE (reference sequence). CDR3 region: CASSPRPGKDSPLHF. The CDR3 DNA reads as TGTGCCAGCAGCCCCCGACCGGGGAAAGATTCACCCCTCCACTTT. Variable domain in full (rest from reference TRBV5-4 and TRBJ1-6): ETGVTQSPTHLIKTRGQQVTLRCSSQSGHNTVSWYQQALGQGPQFIFQYYREEENGRGNFPPRFSGLQFPNYSSELNVNALELDDSALYLCASSPRPGKDSPLHFGNGTRLTVT.

This clone was counted between two and nine times. This rearrangement joins TRBV7-8 to TRBJ2-3, with 12 bases matching TRBD2. Germline CDR1 and CDR2: SGHVS and FQNEAQ. V was clipped by 5 bases and J by 6 bases; unmatched bases: 9. The CDR3 runs to 16 residues. This CDR3 is CASSELAGGPGDTQYF. CDR3 nucleotides: TGTGCCAGCAGCGAACTAGCGGGAGGCCCTGGGGATACGCAGTATTTT.

V gene TRBV30 combines with J gene TRBJ1-4; D is uncertain. This CDR3 region has 11 residues. Trimming took 2 bases from V and 16 from J, leaving 14 bases between them. In germline, CDR1 is GTSNPN, CDR2 SVGIG (reference sequence). CDR3 in amino acids: CAWSQEAVPFF. Here the CDR3 DNA reads TGTGCCTGGAGTCAGGAGGCAGTCCCGTTTTTT. The full variable domain, in which reference TRBV30 and TRBJ1-4 provide the parts outside the CDR3, is SQTIHQWPATLVQPVGSPLSLECTVEGTSNPNLYWYRQAAGRGLQLLFYSVGIGQISSEVPQNLSASRPQDRQFILSSKKLLLSDSGFYLCAWSQEAVPFFGSGTQLSVL.

The chain couples TRBV28 to TRBJ1-4; D call uncertain. CDR3 length equals 16 residues. CDR1 is MDHEN and CDR2 is SYDVKM in the germline V gene. Trimming cost V 5 bases and J 1 base, with 14 bases left between them. The CDR3 bases are TGTGCCAGCAGTGAGCAAGATACTGGAACTAATGAAAAACTGTTTTTT. Residues: CASSEQDTGTNEKLFF.

V and J are TRBV2 and TRBJ2-5, with D possibly being TRBD2 (6 bases). Germline CDR1 and CDR2: SNHLY and FYNNEI. This CDR3 contains 15 residues. CDR3 residues: CATKREAGLVETQYF. The CDR3, as DNA: TGTGCAACGAAGAGGGAGGCGGGGTTGGTGGAGACCCAGTACTTC.

This clone was observed once. The V gene is TRBV19, the J gene TRBJ2-3, with a possible D match to TRBD2 (5 bases). Germline V gene data show CDR1 as LNHDA and CDR2 as SQIVND (reference sequence). CDR3 length: 15 amino acids. V was cut by 2 bases and J by 4 bases, with 13 bases left in between. Here the CDR3 DNA reads TGTGCCAGTAGTATACGACACCCGGGGTCAGATACGCAGTATTTT. Its translation is CASSIRHPGSDTQYF.

In this sample, this clone turned up many times. The V call is TRBV28, the J call TRBJ2-7; TRBD1 might be the D (5 bases). V lost 1 base and J lost 6, with 19 bases in between. This CDR3 region has 16 residues. Looked up from germline, CDR1 is MDHEN and CDR2 is SYDVKM. The DNA of the CDR3 is TGTGCCAGCAGTTTATCGGTGTTCGTCAGGGATAGCGAGCAGTACTTC. It specifies CASSLSVFVRDSEQYF.

CDR3 protein: CASTPRGGQNTEAFF. As DNA, the CDR3 is TGCGCCAGCACCCCACGGGGGGGCCAGAACACTGAAGCTTTCTTT. V and J are TRBV5-1 and TRBJ1-1; possibly TRBD1 for D (6 bases). The CDR3 runs 15 residues. The ends were cut back, 6 bases at V and 1 base at J, with 16 bases in the middle. CDR1 SGHRS and CDR2 YFSETQ come from the germline V gene.

The V call is TRBV7-9, the J call TRBJ1-3; D uncertain. CDR1 and CDR2 from the germline V gene are SEHNR and FQNEAQ (reference sequence). The CDR3 has 15 residues. V lost 8 bases, J lost 0 bases, and 14 bases lay in between. CDR3 in amino acids: CASPTARSSGNTIYF. The CDR3 nucleotides are TGTGCCAGCCCTACCGCTAGGAGCTCTGGAAACACCATATATTTT.

The J gene is TRBJ2-5, the V gene TRBV15; TRBD2 matches at 10 bases. Germline V gene data show CDR1 as LNHNV and CDR2 as YYDKDF (reference sequence). V lost 1 base and J lost 7; bases outside the gene matches: 9. This CDR3 comprises 16 residues. CDR3 region: CATSRVASGGKGTQYF. Here the CDR3 DNA reads TGTGCCACCAGCAGAGTGGCTAGCGGGGGAAAGGGGACCCAGTACTTC.

The chain uses TRBV5-4 and TRBJ1-1; 8 bases are a match to TRBD1. Germline CDR1 is SGHNT and CDR2 is YYREEE (reference sequence). With 7 bases clipped from V and 1 base from J, the junction kept 3 bases outside the gene matches. This CDR3 is 13 amino acids long. The DNA of the CDR3 is TGTGCCAGCGGACAGGGTTGGAACACTGAAGCTTTCTTT. Amino acid sequence: CASGQGWNTEAFF. Variable domain in full (rest from reference TRBV5-4 and TRBJ1-1): ETGVTQSPTHLIKTRGQQVTLRCSSQSGHNTVSWYQQALGQGPQFIFQYYREEENGRGNFPPRFSGLQFPNYSSELNVNALELDDSALYLCASGQGWNTEAFFGQGTRLTVV.

V gene TRBV7-9 combines with J gene TRBJ2-1; 7 bases are a match to TRBD2. After removal of 4 bases from V and 0 bases from J, the junction contained 3 bases not matched to a gene. This CDR3 region has 15 residues. Germline lookup yields CDR1 SEHNR and CDR2 FQNEAQ (reference sequence). CDR3 in DNA: TGTGCCAGCAGCTCCCGGGAGGTCTCCTACAATGAGCAGTTCTTC. It translates to CASSSREVSYNEQFF.

This chain joins TRBV19 and TRBJ1-5, with 8 bases fitting TRBD1. Germline CDR1 and CDR2: LNHDA and SQIVND (reference sequence). Unmatched junction bases numbered 7, after V lost 2 bases and J lost 4 bases. The CDR3 has 16 residues. CDR3 region: CASSINPTGVNQPQHF. The CDR3, as DNA: TGTGCCAGTAGTATAAATCCGACAGGGGTGAATCAGCCCCAGCATTTT.

CDR3 sequence: CASSLASGTEAFF. In DNA, the CDR3 is TGTGCCAGCAGCTTAGCGTCGGGCACTGAAGCTTTCTTT. The V call is TRBV11-3, the J call TRBJ1-1; D remains unclear. CDR1 is SGHNT, CDR2 YENEEA, per germline. The CDR3 totals 13 residues. V was trimmed by 1 base and J by 4 bases, leaving 7 bases between them. Full variable domain (outside the CDR3, taken from reference TRBV11-3 and TRBJ1-1): EAGVVQSPRYKIIEKKQPVAFWCNPISGHNTLYWYLQNLGQGPELLIRYENEEAVDDSQLPKDRFSAERLKGVDSTLKIQPAELGDSAVYLCASSLASGTEAFFGQGTRLTVV.

V and J are TRBV7-3 and TRBJ2-1; maybe TRBD2 (6 bases). Germline V gene data show CDR1 as SGHTA and CDR2 as FQGTGA. Trimming took 2 bases from V and 6 from J, leaving 8 bases between them. The CDR3 covers 13 residues. The CDR3 region is CASSLGSGNEQFF. CDR3 sequence (DNA): TGTGCCAGCAGCTTAGGTAGCGGCAATGAGCAGTTCTTC.

This clone has a single count. The chain recombines TRBV28 with TRBJ1-1; D is undetermined. The CDR3 length is 11 residues. The germline gives CDR1 MDHEN, CDR2 SYDVKM. Trimming shortened V by 5 bases and J by 11 bases, and 12 bases separated the two germline ends. The CDR3 bases are TGTGCCAGCAGTCCGGGGTACGTGGCTTTCTTT. Encoded protein: CASSPGYVAFF.

The chain couples TRBV28 to TRBJ2-2; D is possibly TRBD2 (6 bases). This CDR3 comprises 16 residues. V shed 4 bases and J shed 4 bases, with 16 bases lying between them. Germline CDR1 reads MDHEN; CDR2 reads SYDVKM. The CDR3 reads CASSSGLKGFTGELFF. DNA for the CDR3: TGTGCCAGCAGTTCGGGACTCAAAGGATTCACCGGGGAGCTGTTTTTT. Based on the CDR3 plus reference TRBV28 and TRBJ2-2, the full variable domain is DVKVTQSSRYLVKRTGEKVFLECVQDMDHENMFWYRQDPGLGLRLIYFSYDVKMKEKGDIPEGYSVSREKKERFSLILESASTNQTSMYLCASSSGLKGFTGELFFGEGSRLTVL.